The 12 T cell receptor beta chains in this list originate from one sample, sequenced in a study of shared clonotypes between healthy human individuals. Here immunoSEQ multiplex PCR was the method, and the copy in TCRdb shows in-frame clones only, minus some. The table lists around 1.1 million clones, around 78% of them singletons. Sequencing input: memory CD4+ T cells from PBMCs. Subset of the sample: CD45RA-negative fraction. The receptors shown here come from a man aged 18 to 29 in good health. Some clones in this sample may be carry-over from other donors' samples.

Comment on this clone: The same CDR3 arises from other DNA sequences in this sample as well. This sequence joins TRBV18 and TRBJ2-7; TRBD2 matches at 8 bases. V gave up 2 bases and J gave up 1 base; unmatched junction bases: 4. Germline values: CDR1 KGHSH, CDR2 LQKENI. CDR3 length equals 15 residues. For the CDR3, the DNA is TGTGCCAGCTCACCAAGTACTAGCGGATCCTACGAGCAGTACTTC. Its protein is CASSPSTSGSYEQYF.

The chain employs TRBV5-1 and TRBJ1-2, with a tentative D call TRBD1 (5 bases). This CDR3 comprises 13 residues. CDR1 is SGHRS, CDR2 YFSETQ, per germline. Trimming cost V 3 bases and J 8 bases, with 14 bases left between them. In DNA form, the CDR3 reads TGCGCCAGCAGCTCGGGACCCACGGAGGGCTACACCTTC. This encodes CASSSGPTEGYTF.

The CDR3 DNA follows: TGTGCCAGCAGCTTCGAACGGGCGCTGGACATTCAGTACTTC. Protein: CASSFERALDIQYF. The chain employs TRBV13 and TRBJ2-4, with D uncertain. Germline CDR1 PRHDT, CDR2 FYEKMQ (reference sequence). The V end lost 3 bases, the J end lost 8 bases, and 14 bases lay between the germline ends. This CDR3 has 14 amino acids. Full variable domain (outside the CDR3, taken from reference TRBV13 and TRBJ2-4): AAGVIQSPRHLIKEKRETATLKCYPIPRHDTVYWYQQGPGQDPQFLISFYEKMQSDKGSIPDRFSAQQFSDYHSELNMSSLELGDSALYFCASSFERALDIQYFGAGTRLSVL.

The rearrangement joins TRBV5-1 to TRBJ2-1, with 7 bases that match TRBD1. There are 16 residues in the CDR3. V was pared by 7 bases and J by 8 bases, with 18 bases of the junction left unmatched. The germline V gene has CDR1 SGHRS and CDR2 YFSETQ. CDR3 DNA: TGCGCCAGCCGGGACAGACTACTCCCCGGGTACGATGAGCAGTTCTTC. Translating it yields CASRDRLLPGYDEQFF.

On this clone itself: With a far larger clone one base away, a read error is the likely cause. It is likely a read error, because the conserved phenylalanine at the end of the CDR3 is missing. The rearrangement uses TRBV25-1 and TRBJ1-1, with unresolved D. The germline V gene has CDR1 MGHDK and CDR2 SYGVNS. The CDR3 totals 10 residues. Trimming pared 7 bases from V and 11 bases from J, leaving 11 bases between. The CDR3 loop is CASIQMEAFS. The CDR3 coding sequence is TGTGCCAGCATCCAAATGGAGGCTTTCTCT.

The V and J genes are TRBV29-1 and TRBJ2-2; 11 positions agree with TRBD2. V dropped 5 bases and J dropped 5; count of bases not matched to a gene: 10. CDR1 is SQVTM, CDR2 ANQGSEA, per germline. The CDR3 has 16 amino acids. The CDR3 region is CSVLVLAGGKTGELFF. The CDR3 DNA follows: TGCAGCGTTTTGGTCTTAGCGGGAGGGAAAACCGGGGAGCTGTTTTTT.

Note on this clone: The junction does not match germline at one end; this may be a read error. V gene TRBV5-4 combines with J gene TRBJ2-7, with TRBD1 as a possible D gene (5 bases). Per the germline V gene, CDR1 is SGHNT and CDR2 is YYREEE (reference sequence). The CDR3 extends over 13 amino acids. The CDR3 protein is CASSLKNLGRANF. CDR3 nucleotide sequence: TGTGCCAGCAGTTTAAAGAACCTGGGCAGGGCCAACTTC.

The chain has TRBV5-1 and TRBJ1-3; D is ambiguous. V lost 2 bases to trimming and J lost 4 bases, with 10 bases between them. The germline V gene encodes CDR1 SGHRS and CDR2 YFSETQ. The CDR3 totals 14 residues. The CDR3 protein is CASSLTAEGNTIYF. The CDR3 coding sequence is TGCGCCAGCAGCTTAACTGCGGAGGGAAACACCATATATTTT.

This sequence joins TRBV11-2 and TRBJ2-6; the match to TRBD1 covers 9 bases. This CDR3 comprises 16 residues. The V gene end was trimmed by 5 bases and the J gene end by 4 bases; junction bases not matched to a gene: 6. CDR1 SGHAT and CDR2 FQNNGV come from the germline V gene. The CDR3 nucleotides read TGTGCCAGCAGCAACGGACAGGGGCAAGGGGCCAACGTCCTGACTTTC. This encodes CASSNGQGQGANVLTF. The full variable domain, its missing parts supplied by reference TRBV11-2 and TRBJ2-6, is EAGVAQSPRYKIIEKRQSVAFWCNPISGHATLYWYQQILGQGPKLLIQFQNNGVVDDSQLPKDRFSAERLKGVDSTLKIQPAKLEDSAVYLCASSNGQGQGANVLTFGAGSRLTVL.

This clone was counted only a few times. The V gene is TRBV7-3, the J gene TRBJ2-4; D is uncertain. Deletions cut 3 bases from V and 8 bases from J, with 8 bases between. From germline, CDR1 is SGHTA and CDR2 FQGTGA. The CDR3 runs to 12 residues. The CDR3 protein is CASSLEGDIQYF. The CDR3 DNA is TGTGCCAGCAGCTTGGAAGGAGACATTCAGTACTTC.

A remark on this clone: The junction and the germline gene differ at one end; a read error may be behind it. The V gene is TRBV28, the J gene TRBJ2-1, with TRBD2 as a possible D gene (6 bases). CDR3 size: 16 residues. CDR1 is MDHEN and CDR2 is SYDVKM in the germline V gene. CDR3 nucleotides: TGTGCCGGCAGTTCTCCTCTAGCGCGATCCTACAATGAGCAGTTCTTC. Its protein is CAGSSPLARSYNEQFF.

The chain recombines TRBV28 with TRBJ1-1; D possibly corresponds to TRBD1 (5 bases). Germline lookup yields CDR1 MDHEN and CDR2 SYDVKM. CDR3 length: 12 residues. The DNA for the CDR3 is TGTACCACGTGGGGGGTGAGCACTGAAGCTTTCTTT. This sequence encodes CTTWGVSTEAFF.